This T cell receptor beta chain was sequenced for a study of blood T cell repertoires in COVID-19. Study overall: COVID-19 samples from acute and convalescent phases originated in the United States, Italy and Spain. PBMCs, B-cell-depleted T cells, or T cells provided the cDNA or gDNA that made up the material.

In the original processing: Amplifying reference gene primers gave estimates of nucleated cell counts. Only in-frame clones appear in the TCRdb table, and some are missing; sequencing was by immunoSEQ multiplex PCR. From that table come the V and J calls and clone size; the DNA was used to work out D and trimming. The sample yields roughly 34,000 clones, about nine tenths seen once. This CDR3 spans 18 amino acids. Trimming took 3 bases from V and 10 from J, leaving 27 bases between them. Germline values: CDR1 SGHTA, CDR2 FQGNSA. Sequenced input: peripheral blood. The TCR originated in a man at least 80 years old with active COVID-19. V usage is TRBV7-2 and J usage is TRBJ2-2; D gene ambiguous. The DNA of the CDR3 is TGTGCCAGCAGCTTGAGAACAAGTATGAGCGAACGAAGAAAGGAGCTGTTTTTT. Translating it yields CASSLRTSMSERRKELFF. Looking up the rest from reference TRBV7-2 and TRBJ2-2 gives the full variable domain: GAGVSQSPSNKVTEKGKDVELRCDPISGHTALYWYRQSLGQGLEFLIYFQGNSAPDKSGLPSDRFSAERTGGSVSTLTIQRTQQEDSAVYLCASSLRTSMSERRKELFFGEGSRLTVL.